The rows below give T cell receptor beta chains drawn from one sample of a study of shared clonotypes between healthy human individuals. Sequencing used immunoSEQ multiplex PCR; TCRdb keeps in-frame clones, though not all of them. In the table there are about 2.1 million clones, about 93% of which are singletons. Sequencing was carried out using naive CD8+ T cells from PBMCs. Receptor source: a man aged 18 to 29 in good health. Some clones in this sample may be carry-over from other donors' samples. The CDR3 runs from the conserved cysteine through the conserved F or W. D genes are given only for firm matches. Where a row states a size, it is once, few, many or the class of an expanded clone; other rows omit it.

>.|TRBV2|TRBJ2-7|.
TGTGTGGTTCGGGGGCTTCCTAACGAGCAGTACTTC
CVVRGLPNEQYF
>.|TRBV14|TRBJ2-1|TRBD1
TGTGCCAGCAGTGATGTACCGGGACAGGGTGATAATGAGCAGTTCTTC
CASSDVPGQGDNEQFF
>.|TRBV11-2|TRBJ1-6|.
TGTGCCAGCAGCCCGAGCGGCGCTATAGCCCTCCACTTT
CASSPSGAIALHF
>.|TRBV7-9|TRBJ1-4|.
TGTGCCAGCAGCTTATCGGAGGGGTCTCTCTATTCCGAAAAACTGTTTTTT
CASSLSEGSLYSEKLFF
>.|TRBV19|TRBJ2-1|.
TGTGCCAGTAGAACAGGGGTCGGGGGGTCCTACAATGAGCAGTTCTTC
CASRTGVGGSYNEQFF
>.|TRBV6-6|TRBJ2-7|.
TGTGCCAGCAGTTACTCAAGGGGTGAGTGGGGCTACGAGCAGTACTTC
CASSYSRGEWGYEQYF
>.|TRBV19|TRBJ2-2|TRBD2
TGTGCCAGTGGAGCGGGAGGGGCCCCCGGGGAGCTGTTTTTT
CASGAGGAPGELFF
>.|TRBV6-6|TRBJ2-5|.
TGTGCCAGCAGTTACGGAACCAGGATTACAGAGACCCAGTACTTC
CASSYGTRITETQYF
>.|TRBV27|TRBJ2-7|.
TGTGCCAGCACCGGGGGAGGAACATACGAGCAGTACTTC
CASTGGGTYEQYF
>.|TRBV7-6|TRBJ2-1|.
TGTGCCAGCAGCATGCCACCGACCGGGTCTTACCTTAGGGACAATGAGCAGTTCTTC
CASSMPPTGSYLRDNEQFF
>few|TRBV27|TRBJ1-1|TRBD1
TGTGCCAGCAGTTTGTCTGCAGGGGGATATGAAGCTTTCTTT
CASSLSAGGYEAFF